The 12 T cell receptor beta chains reported below all come from one sample, sequenced in a study of blood T cell repertoires in COVID-19. Repertoires were generated with immunoSEQ multiplex PCR, while TCRdb's copy carries only in-frame clones and drops some. The sample includes some 100,000 clones, roughly 92% of them seen just once. Sequenced input: peripheral blood. These receptors originate from a man in his 70s with acute or convalescent COVID-19.

The chain has TRBV7-3 and TRBJ1-2, with D tentatively TRBD1 (6 bases). Trimming removed 2 bases from V and 5 bases from J, with 12 bases in between. The CDR3 length is 14 residues. Germline lookup yields CDR1 SGHTA and CDR2 FQGTGA. The DNA for the CDR3 is TGTGCCAGCAGCTTACAGGGGCAGGGTTATGGCTACACCTTC. As protein: CASSLQGQGYGYTF. Full variable domain (remainder filled in from reference TRBV7-3 and TRBJ1-2): GAGVSQTPSNKVTEKGKYVELRCDPISGHTALYWYRQSLGQGPEFLIYFQGTGAADDSGLPNDRFFAVRPEGSVSTLKIQRTERGDSAVYLCASSLQGQGYGYTFGSGTRLTVV.

CDR3 amino acids: CASRATGLRTDTQYF. CDR3 in DNA: TGTGCCAGCAGAGCGACAGGACTGCGCACAGATACGCAGTATTTT. The chain links TRBV6-5 to TRBJ2-3, with D possibly matching TRBD1 (6 bases). This CDR3 has 15 amino acids. The V gene lost 6 bases and the J gene lost 1 base, with 14 bases spanning the gap. The V gene's germline CDR1 is MNHEY and CDR2 SVGAGI.

In the case of this clone: This CDR3 is also generated by other DNA sequences in the sample. This chain links TRBV5-1 with TRBJ1-5; TRBD1 agrees at 7 bases. V lost 0 bases, J lost 3 bases, and 3 bases stayed unmatched. Germline V gene lookup returns CDR1 SGHRS and CDR2 YFSETQ. The CDR3 loop spans 15 amino acids. Written as DNA, the CDR3 is TGCGCCAGCAGCTTGGGACAGGGACCCAATCAGCCCCAGCATTTT. Translating gives CASSLGQGPNQPQHF. Filled out from reference TRBV5-1 and TRBJ1-5, the complete variable domain reads KAGVTQTPRYLIKTRGQQVTLSCSPISGHRSVSWYQQTPGQGLQFLFEYFSETQRNKGNFPGRFSGRQFSNSRSEMNVSTLELGDSALYLCASSLGQGPNQPQHFGDGTRLSIL.

The chain couples TRBV5-6 to TRBJ2-5, with a weak D call TRBD2 (5 bases). V gave up 1 base and J gave up 5 bases, with 18 bases separating them. CDR3 length: 16 residues. Germline V gives CDR1 SGHDT, CDR2 YYEEEE. The CDR3 coding sequence is TGTGCCAGCAGCTTGCGCGTTTTTCCGGGCGGGGAGACCCAGTACTTC. Translation: CASSLRVFPGGETQYF.

V gene TRBV3-1 (or the pseudogene TRBV3-2) combines with J gene TRBJ1-1; TRBD1 aligns across 7 bases. V was clipped by 4 bases and J by 7 bases; unmatched bases: 9. The CDR3 runs to 14 residues. CDR1 is LGHDT, CDR2 YNNKEL, per germline (reference sequence). For the CDR3, the DNA is TGTGCCAGCAGCCTACAGAAGGACAGGATTGAAGCTTTCTTT. Translation gives CASSLQKDRIEAFF.

V is TRBV19 and J is TRBJ1-1; 8 nucleotides match TRBD1. The V and J ends lost 7 bases and 3 bases, in that order; junction bases with no gene match: 7. This CDR3 is built from 14 residues. CDR1 and CDR2 (germline): LNHDA, SQIVND (reference sequence). CDR3 in DNA: TGTGCCAGTAACGAGAACAGGGGGTACACTGAAGCTTTCTTT. As protein: CASNENRGYTEAFF.

V is TRBV7-8 and J is TRBJ2-7; a possible D gene is TRBD1 (6 bases). The CDR3 length is 14 residues. CDR1 and CDR2 (germline): SGHVS, FQNEAQ. The V end was cut by 5 bases, the J end by 1 base, with 12 bases between. CDR3 DNA: TGTGCCAGCAGCAGGGGGTGGAATTCCTACGAGCAGTACTTC. As protein: CASSRGWNSYEQYF.

This sequence joins TRBV13 and TRBJ1-5; 8 nucleotides match TRBD1. Per germline, CDR1 PRHDT and CDR2 FYEKMQ (reference sequence). CDR3 length equals 15 residues. V was clipped by 2 bases and J by 3 bases; unmatched bases: 3. The CDR3 spells CASSLNRGFNQPQHF. The CDR3 DNA reads as TGTGCCAGCAGCTTAAACAGGGGGTTCAATCAGCCCCAGCATTTT. Complete variable domain (other parts from reference TRBV13 and TRBJ1-5): AAGVIQSPRHLIKEKRETATLKCYPIPRHDTVYWYQQGPGQDPQFLISFYEKMQSDKGSIPDRFSAQQFSDYHSELNMSSLELGDSALYFCASSLNRGFNQPQHFGDGTRLSIL.

The CDR3 reads CASSSRLGGEQFF. The CDR3 DNA sequence: TGTGCCAGCAGTTCCCGACTAGGCGGGGAGCAGTTCTTC. J is TRBJ2-1 and V is TRBV28; D is perhaps TRBD2 (6 bases). Germline lookup yields CDR1 MDHEN and CDR2 SYDVKM. The CDR3 consists of 13 residues. Trimming cost V 4 bases and J 10 bases, with 14 bases left between them.

As regards this clone: Mismatch with germline at one junction end may stem from a read error. J is TRBJ2-7 and V is TRBV30; tentative D call: TRBD2 (7 bases). This CDR3 is 12 amino acids long. Germline V lookup: CDR1 GTSNPN, CDR2 SVGIG (reference sequence). The CDR3 DNA sequence: TGTGCCTGGAGGGCGGGGGCCTATGAGCAGTACTTC. Residues: CAWRAGAYEQYF.

The genes are TRBV7-9 and TRBJ2-7; 9 bases are shared with TRBD1. Trimming at V came to 6 bases and at J to 3 bases, leaving 6 bases not matched to a gene. The CDR3 is made up of 14 amino acids. From germline, CDR1 is SEHNR and CDR2 FQNEAQ (reference sequence). Here the CDR3 reads CASRYGTGFYEQYF. DNA for the CDR3: TGTGCCAGCAGGTATGGGACAGGGTTCTACGAGCAGTACTTC. The full variable domain, completed using reference TRBV7-9 and TRBJ2-7, is DTGVSQNPRHKITKRGQNVTFRCDPISEHNRLYWYRQTLGQGPEFLTYFQNEAQLEKSRLLSDRFSAERPKGSFSTLEIQRTEQGDSAMYLCASRYGTGFYEQYFGPGTRLTVT.

V is TRBV6-5 and J is TRBJ2-5; TRBD2 might be the D (7 bases). V dropped 2 bases and J dropped 5 bases, with 18 bases sitting between them. The CDR3 has 16 amino acids. CDR1 and CDR2 (germline): MNHEY, SVGAGI. CDR3 coding DNA: TGTGCCAGCAGTTACACAAGTGGGGGGGGCGCGGAGACCCAGTACTTC. Its protein product is CASSYTSGGGAETQYF.